This T cell receptor beta chain was captured in a study of tumor-infiltrating lymphocytes in primary liver carcinoma. Co-extraction of RNA and DNA was performed on roughly 17-32 mg of unsorted bulk tissue. General observations from the study: Compared with blood, tumor repertoires held significantly more in their top 250 clones.

This CDR3 region has 15 residues. Germline loops: CDR1 SGDLS, CDR2 YYNGEE. Trimming cost V 0 bases and J 0 bases, with 7 bases left between them. Remarks on this clonotype: Its cognate antigen is unknown.

Reverse transcription of roughly 470 ng total RNA with a constant-region primer produced TCR beta cDNA. Amplification in three nested multiplex PCR rounds with slightly modified ARM-PCR gave rise to TCR beta libraries. TRBV1-TRBV30 forward and Cbeta reverse primers drove the first two approximately 10-cycle rounds. Using its own MiXCR run on the multiplex PCR reads, TCRdb lists one record per CDR3 protein. The sample consists of approximately 92,000 distinct CDR3 sequences, roughly 69% of them appearing once. The sample taken for sequencing was liver tumor tissue from sampling region 5. Subset defined: tumor region T5, tumor centre. The sequence was collected from a woman aged 55-75 years with primary liver carcinoma and hepatitis B virus infection. The rearrangement uses TRBV9 and TRBJ1-3; no clear D. CDR3 sequence reads: CASSVDIPSGNTIYF. The CDR3 DNA reads as TGTGCCAGCAGCGTAGACATTCCCTCTGGAAACACCATATATTTT.